Below, 18 T cell receptor beta chains from the same sample are listed, as sequenced in a study of blood T cell repertoires in COVID-19. Profiled with immunoSEQ multiplex PCR; TCRdb holds only in-frame clones, not every one. The sample holds 300,000 to 350,000 clones, over 80% seen once. The material sequenced was PBMCs or T cells enriched from blood (not recorded which). The receptors here all came from a man aged 25-40 years who had recovered from COVID-19.

The V call is TRBV19, the J call TRBJ2-5; 8 nucleotides match TRBD2. V lost 7 bases and J lost 6; bases outside the gene matches: 7. CDR1 LNHDA and CDR2 SQIVND come from the germline V gene (reference sequence). The CDR3 is 13 amino acids. The CDR3, as DNA: TGTGCCAGTACCAACCCGGGGGGGAAGACCCAGTACTTC. The encoded protein is CASTNPGGKTQYF. Full variable domain (outside the CDR3, taken from reference TRBV19 and TRBJ2-5): DGGITQSPKYLFRKEGQNVTLSCEQNLNHDAMYWYRQDPGQGLRLIYYSQIVNDFQKGDIAEGYSVSREKKESFPLTVTSAQKNPTAFYLCASTNPGGKTQYFGPGTRLLVL.

The chain links TRBV5-1 to TRBJ2-5, with D tentatively TRBD1 (6 bases). Germline CDR1 and CDR2: SGHRS and YFSETQ. V was cut by 4 bases and J by 5 bases, with 15 bases left in between. This CDR3 is 14 amino acids long. The CDR3 DNA is TGCGCCAGCAGCCCCTTACAGGGCCCGGAGACCCAGTACTTC. This translates into CASSPLQGPETQYF.

The rearrangement uses TRBV5-1 and TRBJ2-7, with D possibly matching TRBD2 (5 bases). This CDR3 comprises 14 residues. The germline V gene encodes CDR1 SGHRS and CDR2 YFSETQ. With 1 base removed from V and 5 bases from J, the gap between germline ends came to 13 bases. The CDR3 nucleotides are TGCGCCAGCAGCTTGAACGGCGGGCCCAACGAGCAGTACTTC. It translates to CASSLNGGPNEQYF. Full variable domain (remainder filled in from reference TRBV5-1 and TRBJ2-7): KAGVTQTPRYLIKTRGQQVTLSCSPISGHRSVSWYQQTPGQGLQFLFEYFSETQRNKGNFPGRFSGRQFSNSRSEMNVSTLELGDSALYLCASSLNGGPNEQYFGPGTRLTVT.

The V gene is TRBV3-1 (or the pseudogene TRBV3-2), the J gene TRBJ1-1; D perhaps matches TRBD1 (5 bases). The CDR3 spans 12 residues. Trimming removed 4 bases at V and 10 bases at J, with 13 bases between. Germline CDR1 reads LGHDT; CDR2 reads YNNKEL (reference sequence). CDR3 DNA sequence: TGTGCCAGCAGCCCGCCCGGAGGGGTAGCTTTCTTT. Its translation is CASSPPGGVAFF.

As DNA, the CDR3 is TGTGCCAGCAGTTCTCCGGGACAGGGGGCCGAGACCCAGTACTTC. This codes for CASSSPGQGAETQYF. The chain is built from TRBV27 and TRBJ2-5; TRBD1 agrees at 12 bases. V lost 4 bases, J lost 5 bases, and 5 bases stayed unmatched. The CDR3 is 15 residues long. CDR1 MNHEY and CDR2 SMNVEV come from the germline V gene (reference sequence).

The chain is built from TRBV7-8 and TRBJ2-7; D possibly corresponds to TRBD1 (5 bases). CDR3 length: 15 amino acids. V was clipped by 3 bases and J by 1 base, with 13 bases between them. The germline V gene encodes CDR1 SGHVS and CDR2 FQNEAQ. The CDR3 sequence is CASSLQGQLSYEQYF. Here the CDR3 DNA reads TGTGCCAGCAGCTTGCAGGGTCAGCTATCCTACGAGCAGTACTTC.

The rearrangement joins TRBV4-1 to TRBJ2-3, with D possibly being TRBD2 (5 bases). The V gene lost 3 bases and the J gene lost 2 bases, with 15 bases spanning the gap. CDR1 is MGHRA, CDR2 YSYEKL, per germline. The CDR3 has 16 residues. DNA of the CDR3: TGCGCCAGCAGCCACCCTGGTCGGACTGACACAGATACGCAGTATTTT. Its protein is CASSHPGRTDTDTQYF.

The rearrangement uses TRBV5-6 and TRBJ1-3; D unclear. The V gene's germline CDR1 is SGHDT and CDR2 YYEEEE. This CDR3 is 16 amino acids long. V lost 3 bases, J lost 0 bases, and 13 bases lay in between. The CDR3 region has the DNA TGTGCCAGCAGCTGGGGAGGTCTCAGCTCTGGAAACACCATATATTTT. Amino acids: CASSWGGLSSGNTIYF.

The chain is built from TRBV6-5 and TRBJ2-7; 8 nucleotides line up with TRBD1. The junction had 10 bases not matched to a gene; V was cut back by 6 bases and J by 3 bases. The germline V gene encodes CDR1 MNHEY and CDR2 SVGAGI. The CDR3 totals 15 residues. The chain's CDR3 is CASSPGTGPLYEQYF. CDR3 coding DNA: TGTGCCAGCAGCCCAGGGACAGGTCCCCTCTACGAGCAGTACTTC.

The V call is TRBV28, the J call TRBJ1-1; possibly TRBD1 for D (6 bases). Deletions cut 10 bases from V and 5 bases from J, with 20 bases between. The CDR3 loop spans 14 amino acids. Germline values: CDR1 MDHEN, CDR2 SYDVKM. The DNA for the CDR3 is TGTGCCACCTCCTGGTGGGGGGGCATGACTGAAGCTTTCTTT. Encoded protein: CATSWWGGMTEAFF. Filled out from reference TRBV28 and TRBJ1-1, the complete variable domain reads DVKVTQSSRYLVKRTGEKVFLECVQDMDHENMFWYRQDPGLGLRLIYFSYDVKMKEKGDIPEGYSVSREKKERFSLILESASTNQTSMYLCATSWWGGMTEAFFGQGTRLTVV.

The CDR3 DNA reads as TGCGCCAGCAGCCGGGGAGTACTCGATAGCAATCAGCCCCAGCATTTT. Its protein is CASSRGVLDSNQPQHF. V is TRBV4-1 and J is TRBJ1-5; D unclear. Trimming cost V 4 bases and J 0 bases, with 13 bases left between them. CDR1 and CDR2 from the germline V gene are MGHRA and YSYEKL. This CDR3 is built from 16 residues.

This clone was observed once. J is TRBJ2-7 and V is TRBV19, with TRBD1 matching 9 bases. The CDR3 consists of 14 residues. Germline CDR1 and CDR2: LNHDA and SQIVND (reference sequence). Losses at the gene ends were 5 bases for V and 3 bases for J; bases not matched to a gene: 5. The CDR3 DNA is TGTGCCAGTAGTCCAGCGGGACAGGGCTACGAGCAGTACTTC. This sequence encodes CASSPAGQGYEQYF.

A few counts support this clone. This chain connects TRBV28 to TRBJ1-5, with 8 positions matching TRBD1. This CDR3 is built from 15 residues. J gave up 2 bases and V 3 bases, and 3 bases lay outside the gene matches. Germline V CDR1 and CDR2: MDHEN, SYDVKM. The CDR3 sequence: CASSLQTGGNQPQHF. The CDR3 DNA is TGTGCCAGCAGTTTGCAGACAGGGGGCAATCAGCCCCAGCATTTT. Variable domain in full (rest from reference TRBV28 and TRBJ1-5): DVKVTQSSRYLVKRTGEKVFLECVQDMDHENMFWYRQDPGLGLRLIYFSYDVKMKEKGDIPEGYSVSREKKERFSLILESASTNQTSMYLCASSLQTGGNQPQHFGDGTRLSIL.

This sequence joins TRBV3-1 (or the pseudogene TRBV3-2) and TRBJ2-4; 12 bases are shared with TRBD2. Germline CDR1 and CDR2: LGHDT and YNNKEL (reference sequence). This CDR3 is 16 amino acids long. The V and J ends lost 1 base and 4 bases, in that order; junction bases with no gene match: 2. This chain's CDR3 is CASSQVLAGGKNIQYF. The CDR3 nucleotides are TGTGCCAGCAGCCAAGTCCTAGCGGGGGGGAAAAACATTCAGTACTTC.

The chain has TRBV6-6 and TRBJ2-2; 9 positions match TRBD2. The V segment lost 6 bases and the J segment 5 bases; nucleotides outside the gene matches: 7. Germline CDR1 MNHNY, CDR2 SVGAGI (reference sequence). The CDR3 spans 15 residues. This chain's CDR3 is CASSSGGPWTGELFF. Here the CDR3 DNA reads TGTGCCAGCAGCAGCGGGGGGCCATGGACCGGGGAGCTGTTTTTT.

The rearrangement links TRBV28 to TRBJ2-7, with D hard to call. This CDR3 has 12 residues. Trimming cost V 7 bases and J 3 bases, with 10 bases left between them. The germline CDR1 and CDR2 sequences are MDHEN and SYDVKM. The CDR3 spells CASTRRSYEQYF. The DNA for the CDR3 is TGTGCCAGCACGAGGCGAAGCTACGAGCAGTACTTC.

This chain connects TRBV6-5 to TRBJ2-7; D perhaps matches TRBD1 (6 bases). This CDR3 has 12 amino acids. V lost 4 bases and J lost 4, with 8 bases in between. Germline CDR1 is MNHEY and CDR2 is SVGAGI. The CDR3 DNA reads TGTGCCAGCAGTTCTCAGGGGTACGAGCAGTACTTC. Residues: CASSSQGYEQYF.

The chain combines TRBV13 with TRBJ2-7, with no clear D. CDR1 and CDR2 (germline): PRHDT, FYEKMQ (reference sequence). The CDR3 extends over 14 amino acids. Between the trimmed V and J ends, which lost 0 bases and 3 bases, there was a span of 9 bases. This CDR3 reads CASSLGTESYEQYF. CDR3 coding DNA: TGTGCCAGCAGCTTAGGTACAGAAAGCTACGAGCAGTACTTC.